The entry below gives a single TCR beta chain sequence along with its context. Its antigen remains unidentified. There was relapse after autologous stem cell transplantation in every patient, and there was variation in brentuximab vedotin exposure. The sample belongs to a study of PD-1 blockade in classical Hodgkin lymphoma. The CDR3 contains 13 residues. Germline CDR1 SGDLS, CDR2 YYNGEE. V was clipped by 3 bases and J by 8 bases, with 11 bases between them. General study results and limits: Researchers reported that CD4+ TCR diversity, though not CD8+, rose significantly by C4D1.

Generated by immunoSEQ multiplex PCR, the TCRdb table keeps only in-frame clones and is missing some. The table has tens of thousands of clones, roughly 80% seen once. This sample comprised peripheral blood mononuclear cells (PBMCs), obtained at baseline. The sequence came from a human donor with classical Hodgkin lymphoma. V usage is TRBV9 and J usage is TRBJ2-2; D gene unclear. CDR3 in DNA: TGTGCCAGCAGCGCCACTACGATTGGGGAGCTGTTTTTT. Translation: CASSATTIGELFF. The full variable domain, in which reference TRBV9 and TRBJ2-2 provide the parts outside the CDR3, is DSGVTQTPKHLITATGQRVTLRCSPRSGDLSVYWYQQSLDQGLQFLIQYYNGEERAKGNILERFSAQQFPDLHSELNLSSLELGDSALYFCASSATTIGELFFGEGSRLTVL.